Given below is one T cell receptor beta chain in context. This record comes from a study of blood T cell repertoires in COVID-19. Overall study context: Sources were T cells, B-cell-depleted T cells, or PBMCs; the material itself was cDNA or gDNA.

V lost 2 bases, J lost 2 bases, and 15 bases lay in between. The CDR3 is 16 residues long. CDR1 and CDR2 from the germline V gene are LGHNT and FRNRAP. Per the authors' pipeline: Scientists estimated how many nucleated cells there were by amplifying reference gene primers. Using immunoSEQ multiplex PCR, the repertoire was profiled, and TCRdb retains in-frame clones only, with some absent. V and J calls and clone size are copied from that table; D and trimming were computed from the DNA. The sample carries 170,000 or so clones, over 90% recorded once. This chain links TRBV12-5 with TRBJ2-5, with D possibly TRBD1 on 5 matching bases. The clonotype originates from a man in his fifties or sixties with acute or convalescent COVID-19. Sample: peripheral blood. As DNA, the CDR3 is TGTGCTAGTGGTTTGTCACAGGCATCCCCACAAGAGACCCAGTACTTC. Translated: CASGLSQASPQETQYF.